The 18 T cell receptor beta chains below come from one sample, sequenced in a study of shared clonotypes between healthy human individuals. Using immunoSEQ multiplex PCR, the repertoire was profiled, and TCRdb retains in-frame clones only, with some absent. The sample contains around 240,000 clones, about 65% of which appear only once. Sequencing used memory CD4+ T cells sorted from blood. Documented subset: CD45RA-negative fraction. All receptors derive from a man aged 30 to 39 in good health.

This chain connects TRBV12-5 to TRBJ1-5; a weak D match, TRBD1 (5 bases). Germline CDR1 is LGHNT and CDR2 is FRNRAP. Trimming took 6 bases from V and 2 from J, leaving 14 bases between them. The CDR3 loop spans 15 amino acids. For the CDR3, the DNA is TGTGCTAGTGGGCAAAATGACAGTCGCAATCAGCCCCAGCATTTT. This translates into CASGQNDSRNQPQHF.

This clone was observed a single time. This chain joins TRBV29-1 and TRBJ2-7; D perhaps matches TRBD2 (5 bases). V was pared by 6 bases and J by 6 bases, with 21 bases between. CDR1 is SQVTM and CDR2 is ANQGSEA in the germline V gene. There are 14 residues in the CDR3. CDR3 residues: CSVGLLEGLPEQYF. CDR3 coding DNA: TGCAGCGTGGGGTTGTTAGAGGGTTTGCCCGAGCAGTACTTC.

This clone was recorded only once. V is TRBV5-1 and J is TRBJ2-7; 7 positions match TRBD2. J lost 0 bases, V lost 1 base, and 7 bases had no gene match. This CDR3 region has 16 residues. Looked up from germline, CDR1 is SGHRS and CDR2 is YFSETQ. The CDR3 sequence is CASSLILGGSSYEQYF. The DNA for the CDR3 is TGCGCCAGCAGCTTGATACTCGGCGGGAGCTCCTACGAGCAGTACTTC.

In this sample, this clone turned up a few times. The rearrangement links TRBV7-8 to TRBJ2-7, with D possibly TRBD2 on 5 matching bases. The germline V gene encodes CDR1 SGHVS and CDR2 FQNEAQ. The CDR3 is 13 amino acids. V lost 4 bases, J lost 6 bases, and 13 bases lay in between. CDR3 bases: TGTGCCAGCAGCTCCCTTCGGGCGGGCGAGCAGTACTTC. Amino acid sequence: CASSSLRAGEQYF.

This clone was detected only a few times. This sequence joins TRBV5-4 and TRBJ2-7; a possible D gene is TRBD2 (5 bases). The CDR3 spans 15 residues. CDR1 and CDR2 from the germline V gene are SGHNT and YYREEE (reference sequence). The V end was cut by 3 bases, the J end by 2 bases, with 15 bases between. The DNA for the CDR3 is TGTGCCAGCAGCTCGCCCGGACTCCTAACCTACGAGCAGTACTTC. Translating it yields CASSSPGLLTYEQYF.

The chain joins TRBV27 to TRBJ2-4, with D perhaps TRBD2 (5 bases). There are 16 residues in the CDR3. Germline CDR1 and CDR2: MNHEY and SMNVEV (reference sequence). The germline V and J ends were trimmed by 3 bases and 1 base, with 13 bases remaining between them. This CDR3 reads CASSLNAGLAKNIQYF. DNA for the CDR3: TGTGCCAGCAGTTTGAATGCGGGTCTGGCCAAAAACATTCAGTACTTC.

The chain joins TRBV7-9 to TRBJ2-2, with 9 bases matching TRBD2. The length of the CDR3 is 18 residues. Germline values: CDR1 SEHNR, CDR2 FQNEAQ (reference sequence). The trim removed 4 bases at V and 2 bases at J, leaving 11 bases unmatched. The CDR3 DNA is TGTGCCAGCAGCTCCGCCCTAATAGCGGGAGTCAACACCGGGGAGCTGTTTTTT. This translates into CASSSALIAGVNTGELFF.

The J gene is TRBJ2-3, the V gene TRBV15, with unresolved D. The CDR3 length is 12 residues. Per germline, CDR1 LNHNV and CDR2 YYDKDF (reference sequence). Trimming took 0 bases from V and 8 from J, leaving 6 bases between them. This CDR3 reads CATSRDDGTQYF. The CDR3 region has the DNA TGTGCCACCAGCAGAGACGATGGTACGCAGTATTTT.

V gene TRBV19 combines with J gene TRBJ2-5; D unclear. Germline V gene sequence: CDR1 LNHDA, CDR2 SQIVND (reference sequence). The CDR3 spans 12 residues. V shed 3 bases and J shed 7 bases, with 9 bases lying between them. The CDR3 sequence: CASSIGKGTQYF. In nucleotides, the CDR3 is TGTGCCAGTAGTATTGGGAAGGGGACCCAGTACTTC.

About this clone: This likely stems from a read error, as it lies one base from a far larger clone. The CDR3 is CASSVGSLGNIEAFF. The CDR3 DNA reads as TGTGCCAGCAGCGTGGGAAGTTTGGGGAACATTGAAGCTTTCTTT. The J gene is TRBJ1-1, the V gene TRBV9; D call uncertain. From germline, CDR1 is SGDLS and CDR2 YYNGEE. The CDR3 is made up of 15 amino acids.

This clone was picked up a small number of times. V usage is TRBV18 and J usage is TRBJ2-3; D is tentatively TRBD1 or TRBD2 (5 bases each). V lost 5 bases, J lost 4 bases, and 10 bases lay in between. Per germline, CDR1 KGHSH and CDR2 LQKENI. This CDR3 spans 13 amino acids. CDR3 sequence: CASSIGASDTQYF. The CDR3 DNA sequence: TGTGCCAGCTCAATCGGGGCCTCAGATACGCAGTATTTT.

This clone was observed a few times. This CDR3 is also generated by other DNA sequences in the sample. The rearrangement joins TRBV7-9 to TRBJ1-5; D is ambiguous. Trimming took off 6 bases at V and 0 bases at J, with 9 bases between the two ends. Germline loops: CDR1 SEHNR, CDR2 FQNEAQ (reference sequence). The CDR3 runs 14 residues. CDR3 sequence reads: CASSSQLSNQPQHF. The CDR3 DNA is TGTGCCAGCAGTTCTCAGCTTAGCAATCAGCCCCAGCATTTT.

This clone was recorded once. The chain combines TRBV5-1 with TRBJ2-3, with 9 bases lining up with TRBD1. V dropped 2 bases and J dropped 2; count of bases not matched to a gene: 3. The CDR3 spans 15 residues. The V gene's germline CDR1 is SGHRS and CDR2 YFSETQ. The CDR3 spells CASSLQGAFTDTQYF. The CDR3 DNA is TGCGCCAGCAGCTTACAGGGGGCCTTCACAGATACGCAGTATTTT.

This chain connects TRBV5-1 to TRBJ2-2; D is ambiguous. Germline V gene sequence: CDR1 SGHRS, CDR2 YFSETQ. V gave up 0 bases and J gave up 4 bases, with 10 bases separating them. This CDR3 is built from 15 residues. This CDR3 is CASSLGWDPTGELFF. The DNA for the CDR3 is TGCGCCAGCAGCTTGGGGTGGGATCCCACCGGGGAGCTGTTTTTT.

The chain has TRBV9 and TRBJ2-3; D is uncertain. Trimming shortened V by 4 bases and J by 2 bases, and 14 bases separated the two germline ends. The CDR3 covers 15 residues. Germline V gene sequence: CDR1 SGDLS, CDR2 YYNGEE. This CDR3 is CASSPTVPYTDTQYF. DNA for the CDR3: TGTGCCAGCAGCCCAACGGTCCCCTACACAGATACGCAGTATTTT.

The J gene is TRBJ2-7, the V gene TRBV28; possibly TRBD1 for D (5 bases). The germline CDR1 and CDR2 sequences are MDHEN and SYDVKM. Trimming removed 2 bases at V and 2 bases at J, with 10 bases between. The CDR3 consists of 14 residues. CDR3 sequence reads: CASSLTGPTYEQYF. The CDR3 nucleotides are TGTGCCAGCAGTTTAACAGGTCCGACCTACGAGCAGTACTTC. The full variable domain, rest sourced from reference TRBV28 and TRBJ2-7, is DVKVTQSSRYLVKRTGEKVFLECVQDMDHENMFWYRQDPGLGLRLIYFSYDVKMKEKGDIPEGYSVSREKKERFSLILESASTNQTSMYLCASSLTGPTYEQYFGPGTRLTVT.

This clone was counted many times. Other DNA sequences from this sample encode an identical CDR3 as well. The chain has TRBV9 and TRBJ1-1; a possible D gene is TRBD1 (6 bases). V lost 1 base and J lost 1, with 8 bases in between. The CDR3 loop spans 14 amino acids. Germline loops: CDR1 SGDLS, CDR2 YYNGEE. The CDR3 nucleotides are TGTGCCAGCAGCGTATCGGGACAGAACACTGAAGCTTTCTTT. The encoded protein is CASSVSGQNTEAFF.

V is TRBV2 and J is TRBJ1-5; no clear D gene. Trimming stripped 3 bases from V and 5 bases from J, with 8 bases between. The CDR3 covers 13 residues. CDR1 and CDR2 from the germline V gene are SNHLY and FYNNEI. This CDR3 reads CASSDGQHQPQHF. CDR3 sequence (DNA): TGTGCCAGCAGTGATGGGCAGCATCAGCCCCAGCATTTT.